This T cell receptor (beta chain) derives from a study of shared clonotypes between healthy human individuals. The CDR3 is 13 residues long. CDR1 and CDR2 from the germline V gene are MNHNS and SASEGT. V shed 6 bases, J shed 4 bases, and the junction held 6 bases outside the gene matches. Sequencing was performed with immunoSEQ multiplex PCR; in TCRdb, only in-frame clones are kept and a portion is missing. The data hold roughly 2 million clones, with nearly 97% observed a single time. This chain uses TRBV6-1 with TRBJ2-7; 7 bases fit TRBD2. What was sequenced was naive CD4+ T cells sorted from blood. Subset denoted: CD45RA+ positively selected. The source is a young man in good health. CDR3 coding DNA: TGTGCCAGCAGACGGGGGGATATTTACGAGCAGTACTTC. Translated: CASRRGDIYEQYF.